The T cell receptor beta chain described here comes from a study of response to subunit inactivated influenza vaccine. J lost 4 bases, V lost 5 bases, and 17 bases had no gene match. The CDR3 consists of 18 residues. TCRdb reprocessed the RT-PCR reads via MiXCR and lists one record per CDR3 protein. The table lists about 570,000 distinct CDR3 sequences, around 10% of them singletons. This clonotype has more than one count but fewer than ten. The same data also contributed to another study, on T cells expressing NK-cell markers. That report adds: Beta-chain TCR cDNA was generated via 5'RACE template switching with UMIs. It was sorted CD3+CD56+NKG2C+, CD3+CD56+NKG2C- and CD3+CD56-NKG2C+ T cells that supplied the TCR beta repertoires. Most of the eight sequenced donors tested HCMV-seropositive; one tested seronegative. These clonotypes also led the CD3+CD56-NKG2C+ fraction in a few donors.

This clonotype was sampled from a man aged 45 to 65 who received an inactivated influenza vaccine. The chain couples TRBV12-3 or TRBV12-4 to TRBJ1-1, with TRBD1 matching over 9 bases. This specimen was PBMCs from blood, taken on the day of vaccination. The CDR3 nucleotides are TGTGCCAGCAGTCACTGGACAGGGGCAAGGGGCGTCCTCACTGAAGCTTTCTTT. Translation gives CASSHWTGARGVLTEAFF.